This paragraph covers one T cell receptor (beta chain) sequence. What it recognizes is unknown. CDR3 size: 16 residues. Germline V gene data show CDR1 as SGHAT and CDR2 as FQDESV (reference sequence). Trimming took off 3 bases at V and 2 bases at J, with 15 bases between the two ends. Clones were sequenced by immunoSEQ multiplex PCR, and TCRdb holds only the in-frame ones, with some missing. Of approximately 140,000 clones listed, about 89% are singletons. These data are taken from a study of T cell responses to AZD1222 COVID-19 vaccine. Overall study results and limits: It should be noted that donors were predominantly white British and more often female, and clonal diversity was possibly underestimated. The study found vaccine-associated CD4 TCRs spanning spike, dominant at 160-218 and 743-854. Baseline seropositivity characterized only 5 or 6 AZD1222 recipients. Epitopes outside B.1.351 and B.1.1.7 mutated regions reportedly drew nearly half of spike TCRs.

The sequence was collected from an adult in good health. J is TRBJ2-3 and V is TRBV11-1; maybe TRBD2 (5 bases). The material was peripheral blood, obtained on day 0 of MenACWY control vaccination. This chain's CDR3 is CASSLTWSGPTDTQYF. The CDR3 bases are TGTGCCAGCAGCTTGACCTGGAGCGGTCCCACAGATACGCAGTATTTT.